These T cell receptor beta chains were read from a single sample in a study of blood T cell repertoires in COVID-19. Data came from immunoSEQ multiplex PCR; TCRdb stores just in-frame clones and leaves some out. The sample includes 50,000 or so clones, around 87% of them seen just once. Specimen: peripheral blood. These receptors were obtained from a man aged 45-65 years with active COVID-19. The CDR3 runs from the conserved cysteine through the conserved F or W. Fields, in order: clone size, V gene, CDR3 protein. Not every row has a clone size; where given, it reads once, few, many or a size class.

abundance: few; v_gene: TRBV20-1; CDR3aa: CSASTRRNQPQHF
abundance: -; v_gene: TRBV10-3; CDR3aa: CAISESLAEISYNEQFF
abundance: once; v_gene: TRBV5-1; CDR3aa: CASSRDSFYGYTF
abundance: -; v_gene: TRBV6-6; CDR3aa: CASSLTSTGARNEQYF
abundance: -; v_gene: TRBV4-2; CDR3aa: CASSRGQAADGELFF
abundance: -; v_gene: TRBV10-1; CDR3aa: CASSGGLAGDNEQFF
abundance: -; v_gene: TRBV3-1/TRBV3-2; CDR3aa: CASRTGETQYF
abundance: -; v_gene: TRBV9; CDR3aa: CASSVGTQETQYF
abundance: -; v_gene: TRBV6-2/TRBV6-3; CDR3aa: CASSTTGSGANVLTF
abundance: -; v_gene: TRBV5-4; CDR3aa: CASSLRGDRDPYEQYF
abundance: -; v_gene: TRBV6-5; CDR3aa: CAGRDRAYEQYF
abundance: -; v_gene: TRBV7-9; CDR3aa: CASSLQGGDRGTQYF
abundance: -; v_gene: TRBV6-2/TRBV6-3; CDR3aa: CASSYGTGNTYGYTF
abundance: -; v_gene: TRBV6-1; CDR3aa: CASSEGGTQYGYTF
abundance: once; v_gene: TRBV7-9; CDR3aa: CASSFKTVDTGELFF
abundance: -; v_gene: TRBV19; CDR3aa: CASRSGGANSPLHF
abundance: once; v_gene: TRBV7-2; CDR3aa: CASTPPRTSGGWEQFF